This TCR beta chain was recorded in a study of beta chain features in type 1 diabetes. Study-wide results and caveats: For type 1 diabetes patients, VDJ junctions showed fewer insertions and more deletions. Type 1 diabetes patients had moderately but significantly shorter TCRB CDR3s in all four CD4+ subsets. Any HLA type influence on TCRB rearrangement was left unresolved here.

All of the isolated RNA was reverse transcribed, so expressed TCRB transcripts were sequenced. Measured with immunoSEQ multiplex PCR; TCRdb has only the in-frame clones, and not every one. Here the sample spans about 650,000 clones, under 15% being singletons. This clone was seen only a few times. Its antigen remains unidentified. V was cut by 11 bases and J by 3 bases, with 17 bases left in between. The germline V gene has CDR1 LNHDA and CDR2 SQIVND (reference sequence). The CDR3 has 15 amino acids. The chain is built from TRBV19 and TRBJ2-6; TRBD1 might be the D (5 bases). The clonotype originates from a young man with type 1 diabetes. Sequenced input: naive CD4+ T cells from blood. The CDR3 DNA reads as TGTGCCTCCTCGAGTCCCAGGGATGGGGCCAACGTCCTGACTTTC. Its translation is CASSSPRDGANVLTF.